The 7 T cell receptor beta chains below were found in one sample sequenced in a study of cytomegalovirus exposure and HLA in healthy donors. The protocol was immunoSEQ multiplex PCR, while the TCRdb copy is restricted to in-frame clones and leaves out a portion. Altogether 70,000 to 80,000 clones are present, approximately 95% being singletons, with the ten largest covering around 2.1%. Sequencing was done on a sample of PBMCs. These TCRs come from a woman in her late teens or twenties in good health and CMV-seronegative.

The V gene is TRBV20-1, the J gene TRBJ2-3; TRBD2 might be the D (6 bases). Germline V lookup: CDR1 DFQATT, CDR2 SNEGSKA (reference sequence). CDR3 length: 11 residues. The ends were cut back, 6 bases at V and 7 bases at J, with 11 bases in the middle. CDR3 sequence (DNA): TGCAGTGCGGGCGGGGCCTATACGCAGTATTTT. This translates into CSAGGAYTQYF.

The chain has TRBV19 and TRBJ2-1; 9 bases are a match to TRBD2. In germline, CDR1 is LNHDA, CDR2 SQIVND (reference sequence). CDR3 length equals 16 residues. The V gene end was trimmed by 2 bases and the J gene end by 7 bases; junction bases not matched to a gene: 9. CDR3 region: CASSIRLSGSGNEQFF. The CDR3 DNA sequence: TGTGCCAGTAGTATAAGGCTTAGCGGGAGCGGGAATGAGCAGTTCTTC.

The J gene is TRBJ1-4, the V gene TRBV30; possible D gene TRBD1, 6 bases. The CDR3 is 14 residues long. The germline CDR1 and CDR2 sequences are GTSNPN and SVGIG (reference sequence). V was trimmed by 0 bases and J by 7 bases, leaving 12 bases between them. CDR3 region: CAWSVGTGLEKLFF. CDR3 nucleotide sequence: TGTGCCTGGAGTGTTGGAACAGGGCTTGAAAAACTGTTTTTT.

This chain uses TRBV19 with TRBJ2-6; 15 positions agree with TRBD2. CDR1 and CDR2 from the germline V gene are LNHDA and SQIVND (reference sequence). This CDR3 region has 22 residues. Trimming removed 7 bases from V and 0 bases from J; junction bases left unmatched: 16. The CDR3 DNA reads as TGTGCCAGTACCGATATGGGACTAGCGGGGGGTACGCCCTTCTCTGGGGCCAACGTCCTGACTTTC. Translating it yields CASTDMGLAGGTPFSGANVLTF.

This chain connects TRBV11-2 to TRBJ1-1; D possibly corresponds to TRBD1 (5 bases). V shed 5 bases and J shed 4 bases, with 11 bases lying between them. The CDR3 runs 13 residues. The germline V gene encodes CDR1 SGHAT and CDR2 FQNNGV. The CDR3 nucleotides are TGTGCCAGCAGCACCAACGGGGGCACTGAAGCTTTCTTT. Residues: CASSTNGGTEAFF.

The gene calls are TRBV30 and TRBJ2-3; D unclear. The CDR3 has 11 amino acids. Looked up from germline, CDR1 is GTSNPN and CDR2 is SVGIG (reference sequence). V gave up 3 bases and J gave up 5 bases, with 6 bases separating them. The CDR3 loop is CAWSGGDTQYF. The CDR3 DNA is TGTGCCTGGAGCGGTGGAGATACGCAGTATTTT.

This clone was detected once. This rearrangement joins TRBV7-6 to TRBJ2-5; D uncertain. With 1 base removed from V and 4 bases from J, the gap between germline ends came to 7 bases. Germline V gene lookup returns CDR1 SGHVS and CDR2 FNYEAQ. The CDR3 covers 13 residues. The CDR3 region is CASSLGPVETQYF. The CDR3 nucleotides are TGTGCCAGCAGCTTAGGGCCAGTAGAGACCCAGTACTTC.